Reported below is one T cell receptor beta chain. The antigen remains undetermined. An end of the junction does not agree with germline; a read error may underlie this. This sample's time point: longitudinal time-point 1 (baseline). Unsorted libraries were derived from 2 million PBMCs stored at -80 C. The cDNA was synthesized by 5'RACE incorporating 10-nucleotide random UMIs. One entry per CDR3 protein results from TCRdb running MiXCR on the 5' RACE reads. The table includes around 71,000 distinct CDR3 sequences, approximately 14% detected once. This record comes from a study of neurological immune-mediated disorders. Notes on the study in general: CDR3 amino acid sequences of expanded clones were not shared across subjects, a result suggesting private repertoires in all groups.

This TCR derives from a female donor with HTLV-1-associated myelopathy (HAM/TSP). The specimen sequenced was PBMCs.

CDR3 region: CTSSLAETGRGGTQYF. CDR3 in DNA: TGCACCAGCAGCTTGGCCGAAACAGGGCGTGGGGGGACCCAGTACTTC. The chain uses TRBV5-1 and TRBJ2-5, with TRBD1 as a possible D gene (6 bases). The CDR3 sequence is 16 residues long. CDR1 SGHRS and CDR2 YFSETQ come from the germline V gene. The variable domain in full, with the rest retrieved from reference TRBV5-1 and TRBJ2-5, is KAGVTQTPRYLIKTRGQQVTLSCSPISGHRSVSWYQQTPGQGLQFLFEYFSETQRNKGNFPGRFSGRQFSNSRSEMNVSTLELGDSALYLCTSSLAETGRGGTQYFGPGTRLLVL.